This T cell receptor (beta chain) was captured in a study of siplizumab effects on memory and regulatory T cells. The CDR3 spans 13 residues. In germline, CDR1 is SGHVS, CDR2 FQNEAQ. V was pared by 8 bases and J by 1 base, with 10 bases between. The assay was immunoSEQ multiplex PCR, and TCRdb's table has in-frame clones only and misses some. This sample yields approximately 75,000 clones, of which around 93% are seen a single time; around 5% belongs to the top ten. The source of this sequence is a human donor in good health. This sequence joins TRBV7-8 and TRBJ2-3; D ambiguous. Sequencing was done on a sample of CD8+ T cells sorted from blood. CDR3 loop: CASRRPGTDTQYF. CDR3 in DNA: TGTGCCAGCCGAAGGCCGGGCACAGATACGCAGTATTTT.